The subject of this entry is one T cell receptor (beta chain). Seattle cases were enrolled at active infection and followed longitudinally. This sample was taken from a study of blood T cell repertoires in COVID-19. Study-level background: In each case, the material was cDNA or gDNA derived from T cells, B-cell-depleted T cells, or PBMCs.

The CDR3 extends over 13 amino acids. Trimming pared 2 bases from V and 2 bases from J, leaving 6 bases between. Germline V gene sequence: CDR1 MNHEY, CDR2 SMNVEV (reference sequence). Here immunoSEQ multiplex PCR was the method, and the copy in TCRdb shows in-frame clones only, minus some. Of 96,000 or so clones in the sample, approximately 90% were seen once. The clonotype comes from a human donor with COVID-19, enrolled during active disease. The donor label of this sample is uncertain. The sequencing input was peripheral blood. The gene calls are TRBV27 and TRBJ1-1; no clear D gene. CDR3 amino acids: CASSLGQNTEAFF. CDR3 coding DNA: TGTGCCAGCAGTTTAGGGCAAAACACTGAAGCTTTCTTT.